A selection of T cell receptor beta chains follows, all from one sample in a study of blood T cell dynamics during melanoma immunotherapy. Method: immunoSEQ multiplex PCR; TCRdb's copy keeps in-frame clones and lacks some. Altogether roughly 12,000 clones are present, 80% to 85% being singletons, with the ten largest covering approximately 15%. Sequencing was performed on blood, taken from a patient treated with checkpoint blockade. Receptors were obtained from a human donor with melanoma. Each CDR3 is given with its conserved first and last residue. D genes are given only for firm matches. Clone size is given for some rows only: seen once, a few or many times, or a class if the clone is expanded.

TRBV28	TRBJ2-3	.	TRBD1	CASRAGTGDTDTQYF	TGTGCCAGCAGGGCCGGGACAGGGGACACAGATACGCAGTATTTT
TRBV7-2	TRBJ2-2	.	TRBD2	CASSIAGGFNTGELFF	TGTGCCAGCAGCATAGCGGGGGGGTTCAACACCGGGGAGCTGTTTTTT
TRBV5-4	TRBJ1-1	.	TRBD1	CASSFGRGQGDTEAFF	TGTGCCAGCAGCTTTGGTCGGGGACAGGGGGACACTGAAGCTTTCTTT
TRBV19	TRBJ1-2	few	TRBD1	CASSIGGQGVSGYTF	TGTGCCAGTAGTATTGGCGGGCAGGGGGTATCTGGCTACACCTTC
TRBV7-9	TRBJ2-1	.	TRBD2	CASSSGGLARNEQFF	TGTGCCAGCAGCTCGGGCGGACTAGCCCGCAATGAGCAGTTCTTC
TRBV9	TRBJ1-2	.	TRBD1	CASSRHYTGDGGYTF	TGTGCCAGCAGCCGCCATTATACAGGGGATGGTGGCTACACCTTC
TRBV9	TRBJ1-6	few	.	CASSVDQGSYNSPLHF	TGTGCCAGCAGCGTAGATCAAGGCTCCTATAATTCACCCCTCCACTTT
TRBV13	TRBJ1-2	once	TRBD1	CASSFLQDRGNGYTF	TGTGCCAGCAGCTTCCTTCAAGACAGGGGAAATGGCTACACCTTC
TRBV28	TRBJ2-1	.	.	CASSSLKQGIDEQFF	TGTGCCAGCAGTTCTTTAAAACAGGGCATTGATGAGCAGTTCTTC
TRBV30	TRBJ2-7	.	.	CAWSPGPPYEQYF	TGTGCCTGGAGCCCCGGGCCGCCCTACGAGCAGTACTTC
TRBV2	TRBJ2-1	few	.	CASRTVSYNEQFF	TGTGCCAGTCGGACGGTCTCCTACAATGAGCAGTTCTTC
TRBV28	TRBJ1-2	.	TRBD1	CASSSNPRQGDYGYTF	TGTGCCAGCAGTTCCAACCCCCGGCAGGGGGACTATGGCTACACCTTC
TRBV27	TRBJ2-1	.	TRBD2	CASSLTTSGANNEQFF	TGTGCCAGCAGTTTAACGACTAGCGGGGCGAACAATGAGCAGTTCTTC
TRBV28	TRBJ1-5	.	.	CASSFPDRYQPQHF	TGTGCCAGCAGTTTTCCGGACAGATATCAGCCCCAGCATTTT
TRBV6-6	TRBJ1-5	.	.	CASRINRVSNQPQHF	TGTGCCAGCAGGATCAACAGGGTTAGCAATCAGCCCCAGCATTTT
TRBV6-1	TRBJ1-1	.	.	CASRPAAANEAFF	TGTGCCAGCAGACCAGCCGCGGCCAATGAAGCTTTCTTT
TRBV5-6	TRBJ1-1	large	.	CASSLLGGGGNTEAFF	TGTGCCAGCAGCTTGCTGGGGGGGGGAGGCAACACTGAAGCTTTCTTT
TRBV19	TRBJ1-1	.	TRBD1	CASSMPDRARGEAFF	TGTGCCAGTAGTATGCCGGACAGGGCCCGGGGCGAAGCTTTCTTT
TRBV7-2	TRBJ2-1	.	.	CASSLRSGGAGNEQFF	TGTGCCAGCAGCTTGAGGTCAGGGGGGGCCGGGAATGAGCAGTTCTTC
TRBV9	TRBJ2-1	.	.	CASSVSPVENEQFF	TGTGCCAGCAGCGTAAGTCCGGTCGAGAATGAGCAGTTCTTC
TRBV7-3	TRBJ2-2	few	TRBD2	CASSLKAGDPLNTGELFF	TGTGCCAGCAGCTTAAAGGCGGGGGACCCTCTGAACACCGGGGAGCTGTTTTTT
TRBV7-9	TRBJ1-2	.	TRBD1	CASSPDRGRPNYGYTF	TGTGCCAGCAGCCCGGACAGGGGGCGTCCCAACTATGGCTACACCTTC